These T cell receptor beta chains were read from a single sample in a study of T cell repertoires in cytomegalovirus infection. What these receptors recognize is not known. MiXCR, applied by TCRdb to the reads, yields one record per CDR3 protein. The table lists about 340,000 distinct CDR3 sequences, almost 30% of them singletons. The sequences come from cultured PBMCs, collected from culture after CMV antigen stimulation. Every receptor here comes from a human donor in good health (CMV status not recorded). Some clones in this sample may be carry-over from other donors' samples. CDR3s include the opening cysteine and the closing phenylalanine or tryptophan. The order of the fields is CDR3 protein, CDR3 DNA, J gene, V gene, D gene, CDR3 length, clone size. The D gene is left open where the match is weak. Some rows have no size entry. The others give once, few or many, or a class for an expanded clone.

CDR3aa: CASSIVREETQYF
CDR3nt: TGTGCCAGTAGTATCGTCAGGGAAGAGACCCAGTACTTC
j_gene: TRBJ2-5
v_gene: TRBV19
d_gene: NA
len: 13
abundance: NA

CDR3aa: CASSQASAGHLNQPQHF
CDR3nt: TGTGCCAGCAGCCAAGCATCGGCGGGACACCTCAATCAGCCCCAGCATTTT
j_gene: TRBJ1-5
v_gene: TRBV4-1
d_gene: NA
len: 17
abundance: few

CDR3aa: CATRQYSGGRKHTDTQYF
CDR3nt: TGTGCCACCCGTCAATATTCGGGGGGGCGGAAACACACAGATACGCAGTATTTT
j_gene: TRBJ2-3
v_gene: TRBV15
d_gene: TRBD2
len: 18
abundance: few

CDR3aa: CASSPRVAHGGYNEQFF
CDR3nt: TGTGCCAGTAGTCCCAGAGTAGCCCATGGAGGATACAATGAGCAGTTCTTC
j_gene: TRBJ2-1
v_gene: TRBV19
d_gene: NA
len: 17
abundance: NA

CDR3aa: CASSSGQGVSYTF
CDR3nt: TGTGCCAGCAGTTCCGGACAGGGGGTTTCCTACACCTTC
j_gene: TRBJ1-2
v_gene: TRBV12-3/TRBV12-4
d_gene: TRBD1
len: 13
abundance: NA

CDR3aa: CASSPYGGEGQPQHF
CDR3nt: TGTGCCAGCTCACCTTATGGGGGAGAGGGACAGCCCCAGCATTTT
j_gene: TRBJ1-5
v_gene: TRBV18
d_gene: NA
len: 15
abundance: NA

CDR3aa: CASSLNGQVLSGNTIYF
CDR3nt: TGTGCCAGCAGTTTGAACGGACAGGTCCTCTCTGGAAACACCATATATTTT
j_gene: TRBJ1-3
v_gene: TRBV12-3/TRBV12-4
d_gene: TRBD1
len: 17
abundance: few

CDR3aa: CASSTTGGPGELFF
CDR3nt: TGTGCCAGCAGCACGACAGGGGGCCCCGGGGAGCTGTTTTTT
j_gene: TRBJ2-2
v_gene: TRBV11-2
d_gene: TRBD1
len: 14
abundance: once

CDR3aa: CASSLGSNTGELFF
CDR3nt: TGTGCCAGCAGCTTGGGATCTAACACCGGGGAGCTGTTTTTT
j_gene: TRBJ2-2
v_gene: TRBV5-6
d_gene: NA
len: 14
abundance: NA

CDR3aa: CASSVYAGPVYEQYF
CDR3nt: TGTGCCAGCAGCGTGTACGCGGGGCCCGTCTACGAGCAGTACTTC
j_gene: TRBJ2-7
v_gene: TRBV14
d_gene: NA
len: 15
abundance: many

CDR3aa: CASKGQGGSPLHF
CDR3nt: TGTGCCAGCAAGGGACAGGGTGGTTCACCCCTCCACTTT
j_gene: TRBJ1-6
v_gene: TRBV2
d_gene: TRBD1
len: 13
abundance: NA

CDR3aa: CASSLKRGGRDEQFF
CDR3nt: TGTGCCAGCAGCCTAAAGCGGGGGGGCCGCGATGAGCAGTTCTTC
j_gene: TRBJ2-1
v_gene: TRBV12-3/TRBV12-4
d_gene: TRBD2
len: 15
abundance: many

CDR3aa: CASSLVGGGRVRYEQFF
CDR3nt: TGTGCCAGCAGCTTAGTTGGGGGAGGGCGAGTAAGGTATGAGCAGTTCTTC
j_gene: TRBJ2-1
v_gene: TRBV7-8
d_gene: TRBD2
len: 17
abundance: NA

CDR3aa: CASSRGQGRNYGYTF
CDR3nt: TGTGCCAGCAGCCGGGGACAGGGGAGGAACTATGGCTACACCTTC
j_gene: TRBJ1-2
v_gene: TRBV5-6
d_gene: TRBD1
len: 15
abundance: many

CDR3aa: CAWSVVQDYGYTF
CDR3nt: TGTGCCTGGAGTGTCGTTCAGGATTATGGCTACACCTTC
j_gene: TRBJ1-2
v_gene: TRBV30
d_gene: NA
len: 13
abundance: NA

CDR3aa: CSARGQGAKGFGETQYF
CDR3nt: TGCAGTGCTAGAGGACAGGGGGCTAAGGGATTCGGGGAGACCCAGTACTTC
j_gene: TRBJ2-5
v_gene: TRBV20-1
d_gene: TRBD1
len: 17
abundance: few

CDR3aa: CASSFSGDRGSNEQFF
CDR3nt: TGTGCCAGCAGTTTCAGTGGAGACAGGGGATCGAATGAGCAGTTCTTC
j_gene: TRBJ2-1
v_gene: TRBV12-3/TRBV12-4
d_gene: TRBD1
len: 16
abundance: NA

CDR3aa: CASSLPAGAAPLHF
CDR3nt: TGTGCCAGCAGTCTCCCAGCAGGCGCGGCACCCCTCCACTTT
j_gene: TRBJ1-6
v_gene: TRBV28
d_gene: NA
len: 14
abundance: few

CDR3aa: CASSHFAAGTANNSPLHF
CDR3nt: TGCGCCAGCAGCCATTTCGCGGCGGGGACAGCAAATAATTCACCCCTCCACTTT
j_gene: TRBJ1-6
v_gene: TRBV5-1
d_gene: TRBD1
len: 18
abundance: NA

CDR3aa: CASSQSCSGRSSYNEQFF
CDR3nt: TGCGCCAGCAGTCAAAGCTGTAGCGGGCGAAGCTCCTACAATGAGCAGTTCTTC
j_gene: TRBJ2-1
v_gene: TRBV23-1
d_gene: TRBD2
len: 18
abundance: NA

CDR3aa: CASSFWADSYNEQFF
CDR3nt: TGTGCCAGCAGCTTTTGGGCAGACTCCTACAATGAGCAGTTCTTC
j_gene: TRBJ2-1
v_gene: TRBV11-1
d_gene: NA
len: 15
abundance: NA

CDR3aa: CASSLDEGWWKETQYF
CDR3nt: TGTGCCAGCAGCTTAGATGAGGGGTGGTGGAAAGAGACCCAGTACTTC
j_gene: TRBJ2-5
v_gene: TRBV7-8
d_gene: NA
len: 16
abundance: few

CDR3aa: CASSPGSRNTEAFF
CDR3nt: TGTGCCAGCTCACCAGGCAGCCGGAACACTGAAGCTTTCTTT
j_gene: TRBJ1-1
v_gene: TRBV18
d_gene: NA
len: 14
abundance: once

CDR3aa: CASSFDGSYNEQFF
CDR3nt: TGTGCCAGCAGCTTCGACGGGTCTTACAATGAGCAGTTCTTC
j_gene: TRBJ2-1
v_gene: TRBV11-2
d_gene: NA
len: 14
abundance: NA

CDR3aa: CASNPRRFLVQGPTITEAFF
CDR3nt: TGTGCCAGCAACCCCCGCCGGTTTCTCGTCCAGGGGCCGACGATCACTGAAGCTTTCTTT
j_gene: TRBJ1-1
v_gene: TRBV6-5
d_gene: NA
len: 20
abundance: few

CDR3aa: CASSPGRGQGNTEAFF
CDR3nt: TGTGCCAGCAGCCCCGGGAGGGGGCAGGGGAACACTGAAGCTTTCTTT
j_gene: TRBJ1-1
v_gene: TRBV27
d_gene: TRBD1
len: 16
abundance: NA

CDR3aa: CASSPTGTGRYEQYF
CDR3nt: TGTGCCAGTAGTCCCACCGGGACAGGGCGCTACGAGCAGTACTTC
j_gene: TRBJ2-7
v_gene: TRBV19
d_gene: TRBD1
len: 15
abundance: few

CDR3aa: CASSSGGYQETQYF
CDR3nt: TGTGCCAGCAGCTCAGGGGGGTACCAAGAGACCCAGTACTTC
j_gene: TRBJ2-5
v_gene: TRBV7-9
d_gene: NA
len: 14
abundance: few

CDR3aa: CASTADRAHTEAFF
CDR3nt: TGTGCCAGCACCGCGGACAGGGCCCACACTGAAGCTTTCTTT
j_gene: TRBJ1-1
v_gene: TRBV7-2
d_gene: TRBD1
len: 14
abundance: few

CDR3aa: CASSRNPKVSSYEQYF
CDR3nt: TGTGCCAGCAGTCGAAATCCTAAGGTGAGCTCCTACGAGCAGTACTTC
j_gene: TRBJ2-7
v_gene: TRBV28
d_gene: NA
len: 16
abundance: NA

CDR3aa: CAISPTGGGETQYF
CDR3nt: TGTGCCATCAGCCCGACAGGGGGCGGTGAGACCCAGTACTTC
j_gene: TRBJ2-5
v_gene: TRBV10-3
d_gene: TRBD1
len: 14
abundance: NA

CDR3aa: CASSMGGQWNGEQFF
CDR3nt: TGTGCCAGTAGTATGGGCGGACAGTGGAATGGTGAGCAGTTCTTC
j_gene: TRBJ2-1
v_gene: TRBV19
d_gene: NA
len: 15
abundance: NA

CDR3aa: CASSISLGPNQPQHF
CDR3nt: TGTGCCAGTAGTATATCCCTTGGACCTAATCAGCCCCAGCATTTT
j_gene: TRBJ1-5
v_gene: TRBV19
d_gene: NA
len: 15
abundance: few

CDR3aa: CASAAGGGYEQFF
CDR3nt: TGTGCCTCGGCGGCGGGGGGAGGGTATGAGCAGTTCTTC
j_gene: TRBJ2-1
v_gene: TRBV24-1
d_gene: TRBD2
len: 13
abundance: many

CDR3aa: CASSALAGVGETQYF
CDR3nt: TGTGCCAGCAGTGCCCTAGCGGGAGTTGGCGAGACCCAGTACTTC
j_gene: TRBJ2-5
v_gene: TRBV25-1
d_gene: TRBD2
len: 15
abundance: NA

CDR3aa: CASSYRAYEQYF
CDR3nt: TGTGCCAGCAGTTATAGGGCCTACGAGCAGTACTTC
j_gene: TRBJ2-7
v_gene: TRBV25-1
d_gene: NA
len: 12
abundance: few

CDR3aa: CASSFDRGSYNSPLHF
CDR3nt: TGTGCCAGCAGTTTCGACAGGGGGTCCTATAATTCACCCCTCCACTTT
j_gene: TRBJ1-6
v_gene: TRBV27
d_gene: TRBD1
len: 16
abundance: NA

CDR3aa: CASSRGDRSYGYTF
CDR3nt: TGTGCCAGTAGTCGGGGAGACAGATCGTATGGCTACACCTTC
j_gene: TRBJ1-2
v_gene: TRBV19
d_gene: NA
len: 14
abundance: NA

CDR3aa: CASSKKTAFTDTQYF
CDR3nt: TGTGCCAGCAGTAAAAAGACAGCATTCACAGATACGCAGTATTTT
j_gene: TRBJ2-3
v_gene: TRBV11-2
d_gene: NA
len: 15
abundance: NA

CDR3aa: CATKTAGSADTQYF
CDR3nt: TGTGCCACTAAGACCGCAGGGTCGGCAGATACGCAGTATTTT
j_gene: TRBJ2-3
v_gene: TRBV27
d_gene: NA
len: 14
abundance: NA

CDR3aa: CASSSTRGNDWNTEAFF
CDR3nt: TGTGCCAGCAGCTCGACGCGAGGGAACGATTGGAACACTGAAGCTTTCTTT
j_gene: TRBJ1-1
v_gene: TRBV7-6
d_gene: NA
len: 17
abundance: few

CDR3aa: CASTGGMETEAFF
CDR3nt: TGTGCCAGCACGGGGGGGATGGAGACTGAAGCTTTCTTT
j_gene: TRBJ1-1
v_gene: TRBV27
d_gene: NA
len: 13
abundance: NA

CDR3aa: CASSSATNTGELFF
CDR3nt: TGTGCCAGCAGCTCCGCGACGAACACCGGGGAGCTGTTTTTT
j_gene: TRBJ2-2
v_gene: TRBV7-9
d_gene: NA
len: 14
abundance: few

CDR3aa: CASSLGPGTYSNQPQHF
CDR3nt: TGTGCCAGCAGCTTAGGCCCTGGGACTTATAGCAATCAGCCCCAGCATTTT
j_gene: TRBJ1-5
v_gene: TRBV7-4
d_gene: NA
len: 17
abundance: many

CDR3aa: CASSVRQTSEAFF
CDR3nt: TGTGCCAGCAGCGTACGACAAACCTCGGAAGCTTTCTTT
j_gene: TRBJ1-1
v_gene: TRBV9
d_gene: NA
len: 13
abundance: once

CDR3aa: CAISDSVMNTEAFF
CDR3nt: TGTGCCATCAGTGATTCAGTGATGAACACTGAAGCTTTCTTT
j_gene: TRBJ1-1
v_gene: TRBV10-3
d_gene: NA
len: 14
abundance: many

CDR3aa: CASSVTGTSKFQETQYF
CDR3nt: TGTGCCAGCAGTGTCACCGGGACTAGTAAATTCCAAGAGACCCAGTACTTC
j_gene: TRBJ2-5
v_gene: TRBV27
d_gene: TRBD2
len: 17
abundance: NA

CDR3aa: CASSLMALGSADTQYF
CDR3nt: TGTGCCAGCAGCTTAATGGCCTTGGGTAGCGCAGATACGCAGTATTTT
j_gene: TRBJ2-3
v_gene: TRBV7-3
d_gene: NA
len: 16
abundance: few

CDR3aa: CASSYYDGQINTEAFF
CDR3nt: TGTGCCAGCAGTTACTACGATGGACAGATTAACACTGAAGCTTTCTTT
j_gene: TRBJ1-1
v_gene: TRBV6-2/TRBV6-3
d_gene: NA
len: 16
abundance: few

CDR3aa: CASSPSRTVDGYTF
CDR3nt: TGTGCCAGCTCACCCAGCCGTACCGTGGATGGCTACACCTTC
j_gene: TRBJ1-2
v_gene: TRBV18
d_gene: NA
len: 14
abundance: NA

CDR3aa: CASSYIQGQPQHF
CDR3nt: TGTGCCAGCAGTTACATCCAGGGGCAGCCCCAGCATTTT
j_gene: TRBJ1-5
v_gene: TRBV6-8
d_gene: NA
len: 13
abundance: NA

CDR3aa: CASSAQGATQYF
CDR3nt: TGTGCCAGCAGCGCTCAGGGGGCTACGCAGTATTTT
j_gene: TRBJ2-3
v_gene: TRBV7-6
d_gene: TRBD1
len: 12
abundance: few

CDR3aa: CSARLAAPSYEQYF
CDR3nt: TGCAGTGCTAGACTTGCAGCCCCCTCCTACGAGCAGTACTTC
j_gene: TRBJ2-7
v_gene: TRBV20-1
d_gene: NA
len: 14
abundance: once

CDR3aa: CASSSTMRDPNEKLFF
CDR3nt: TGTGCCAGCAGCTCAACTATGAGGGATCCTAATGAAAAACTGTTTTTT
j_gene: TRBJ1-4
v_gene: TRBV13
d_gene: NA
len: 16
abundance: once

CDR3aa: CSVWDSSGNTIYF
CDR3nt: TGCAGCGTCTGGGACAGCTCTGGAAACACCATATATTTT
j_gene: TRBJ1-3
v_gene: TRBV29-1
d_gene: TRBD1
len: 13
abundance: few